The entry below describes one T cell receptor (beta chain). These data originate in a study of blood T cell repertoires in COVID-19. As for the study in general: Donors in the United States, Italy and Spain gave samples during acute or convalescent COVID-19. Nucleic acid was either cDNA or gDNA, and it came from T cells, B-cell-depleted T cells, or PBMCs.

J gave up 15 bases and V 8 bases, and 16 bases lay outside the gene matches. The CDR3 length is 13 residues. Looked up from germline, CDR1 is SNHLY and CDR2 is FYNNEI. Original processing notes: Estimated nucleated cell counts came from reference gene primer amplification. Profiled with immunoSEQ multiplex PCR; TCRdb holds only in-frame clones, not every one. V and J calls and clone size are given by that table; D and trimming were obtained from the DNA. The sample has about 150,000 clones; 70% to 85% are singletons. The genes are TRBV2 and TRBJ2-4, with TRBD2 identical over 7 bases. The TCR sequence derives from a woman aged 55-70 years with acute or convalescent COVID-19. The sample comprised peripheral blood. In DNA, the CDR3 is TGTGCCAGCCGACTAGCTGGTCCTGCCGTGGGGTACTTC. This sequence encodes CASRLAGPAVGYF.